The rows below give T cell receptor beta chains drawn from one sample of a study of radiotherapy plus CTLA-4 blockade in lung cancer. Sequencing was performed with immunoSEQ multiplex PCR; in TCRdb, only in-frame clones are kept and a portion is missing. This repertoire shows approximately 78,000 clones, roughly 75% found once; its top ten account for 7.1%. This material consisted of peripheral blood, taken from a patient treated with radiotherapy plus ipilimumab. The receptors originated from a human donor with non-small cell lung cancer who had a complete response to radiotherapy plus ipilimumab. The conserved cysteine and the conserved F or W are not part of the CDR3 here. The order of the fields is V gene, D gene, J gene, CDR3 protein. A D gene is named only where the DNA matches it firmly.

v_call: TRBV7-6
d_call: -
j_call: TRBJ1-5
cdr3_aa: ASSPQEGHQPQH

v_call: TRBV5-4
d_call: -
j_call: TRBJ2-2
cdr3_aa: ASSPGGSNTGELF

v_call: TRBV2
d_call: -
j_call: TRBJ1-2
cdr3_aa: ASNVGSRYGYT

v_call: TRBV29-1
d_call: -
j_call: TRBJ1-2
cdr3_aa: SVTAGIGYT

v_call: TRBV11-3
d_call: -
j_call: TRBJ2-6
cdr3_aa: ASSSFSGANVLT

v_call: TRBV19
d_call: -
j_call: TRBJ2-6
cdr3_aa: ASTNIGTSFSGANVLT

v_call: TRBV14
d_call: TRBD1
j_call: TRBJ1-3
cdr3_aa: ASSQGTGANTIY

v_call: TRBV23-1
d_call: TRBD1
j_call: TRBJ1-1
cdr3_aa: ASSGPDRELGNTEAF

v_call: TRBV10-3
d_call: -
j_call: TRBJ1-5
cdr3_aa: AIRGEGGQPQH

v_call: TRBV6-4
d_call: -
j_call: TRBJ1-1
cdr3_aa: ASSAEGGTEAF

v_call: TRBV5-6
d_call: -
j_call: TRBJ2-5
cdr3_aa: ASSLFAGGVFETQY

v_call: TRBV15
d_call: -
j_call: TRBJ1-2
cdr3_aa: ATSSPPVGGNGYT

v_call: TRBV30
d_call: -
j_call: TRBJ1-4
cdr3_aa: AWSVPYKGNEKLF

v_call: TRBV4-3
d_call: -
j_call: TRBJ1-2
cdr3_aa: ASSQDFSGPSYGYT

v_call: TRBV6-5
d_call: -
j_call: TRBJ1-2
cdr3_aa: ASSSSRTANGYT

v_call: TRBV30
d_call: TRBD1
j_call: TRBJ1-3
cdr3_aa: AWTPGTGDIYFGNTIY